The present T cell receptor beta chain was sequenced within a study of tumor-infiltrating lymphocytes in primary liver carcinoma. TCR beta cDNA was reverse-transcribed from about 500 ng of total RNA. The reaction used a constant-region primer and ProtoScript II reverse transcriptase. Three nested multiplex PCR rounds, a slightly modified ARM-PCR method, built the TCR beta libraries. The first two PCR rounds, roughly 10 cycles each, used TRBV1-TRBV30 forward primers and a C-beta reverse primer. TCRdb called the multiplex PCR reads again in MiXCR, with one record for every CDR3 protein. The repertoire holds around 170,000 distinct CDR3 sequences, with 50% to 75% as singletons. Germline DNA was extracted alongside blood RNA, which was obtained from unsorted whole blood. The CDR3 contains 11 residues. Looked up from germline, CDR1 is SQVTM and CDR2 is ANQGSEA. V gave up 5 bases and J gave up 5 bases, with 6 bases separating them.

This TCR was recovered from a middle-aged man with primary liver carcinoma and hepatitis B virus infection. Sequenced input: peripheral blood. The chain couples TRBV29-1 to TRBJ2-2; D remains unclear. CDR3 protein: CSVWVTGELFF. For the CDR3, the DNA is TGCAGCGTTTGGGTAACCGGGGAGCTGTTTTTT.